This is a list of T cell receptor beta chains from one sample in a study of beta chain features in type 1 diabetes. Using immunoSEQ multiplex PCR, the repertoire was profiled, and TCRdb retains in-frame clones only, with some absent. This sample has about 130,000 clones, with about 9.2% found just once. The specimen sequenced was central memory CD4+ T cells from blood. These receptors came from a young man in good health. CDR3s include the opening cysteine and the closing phenylalanine or tryptophan.

J: TRBJ2-1; V: TRBV2; CDR3: CASKRTGLNEQFF
J: TRBJ1-4; V: TRBV19; CDR3: CASRTGFKEKLFF
J: TRBJ1-2; V: TRBV6-1; CDR3: CASSETGTANYGYTF
J: TRBJ1-6; V: TRBV4-2; CDR3: CASSQDKGTDSPLHF
J: TRBJ1-5; V: TRBV30; CDR3: CAYRAGGLEPQHF
J: TRBJ1-1; V: TRBV27; CDR3: CASSKGQGADTEAFF
J: TRBJ2-5; V: TRBV9; CDR3: CASSPRQGAVEETQYF
J: TRBJ1-2; V: TRBV27; CDR3: CASSGSGYNYGYTF
J: TRBJ1-3; V: TRBV7-2; CDR3: CASSLVSPETGNTIYF
J: TRBJ2-3; V: TRBV4-2; CDR3: CASSRRLAGGPADTQYF
J: TRBJ2-2; V: TRBV6-6; CDR3: CASRAGTTNTGELFF
J: TRBJ2-6; V: TRBV2; CDR3: CASSPRQAVLTF
J: -; V: TRBV7-9; CDR3: CASSLARYEQYF
J: TRBJ2-7; V: TRBV29-1; CDR3: CSVERRGPSSYEQYF
J: TRBJ1-2; V: TRBV5-4; CDR3: CASSFGPGQINYGYTF
J: TRBJ1-4; V: TRBV5-6; CDR3: CASSGRWGPTNEKLFF
J: TRBJ2-5; V: TRBV27; CDR3: CASSPTGNQETQYF
J: TRBJ2-5; V: TRBV2; CDR3: CASSDSVETQYF
J: TRBJ2-1; V: TRBV5-4; CDR3: CASSLPAGGNEQFF
J: TRBJ1-1; V: TRBV29-1; CDR3: CSVTGALNTEAFF
J: TRBJ2-5; V: TRBV27; CDR3: CASSSAGTGWKTQYF
J: TRBJ2-3; V: TRBV7-6; CDR3: CASSPTRTDTQYF
J: TRBJ2-2; V: TRBV18; CDR3: CASSPRSFTGGDTGELFF
J: TRBJ2-7; V: TRBV7-2; CDR3: CASSGGPSYEQYF
J: TRBJ1-1; V: TRBV7-2; CDR3: CASSLNRVTEAFF
J: TRBJ1-4; V: TRBV5-4; CDR3: CASSGQGTEKLFF
J: TRBJ2-7; V: TRBV7-2; CDR3: CASSKTTGPQYEQYF
J: TRBJ2-3; V: TRBV7-2; CDR3: CASSFQGDTQYF
J: TRBJ1-5; V: TRBV4-1; CDR3: CASSQGSGTGNQPQHF
J: -; V: TRBV7-6; CDR3: CASSFGPAGGGSYEQYF
J: TRBJ1-5; V: TRBV7-6; CDR3: CASSVDTTSGPQHF
J: TRBJ2-1; V: TRBV7-2; CDR3: CASSFPPSSYNEQFF
J: TRBJ2-1; V: TRBV2; CDR3: CASSDLGLGSNEQFF
J: TRBJ1-2; V: TRBV18; CDR3: CASSPVGTGDTNYGYTF
J: TRBJ2-1; V: TRBV7-8; CDR3: CASSWGPPNEQFF
J: TRBJ2-1; V: TRBV6-1; CDR3: CASSDNVGQGRNEQFF
J: TRBJ1-2; V: TRBV6-6; CDR3: CASSYVGADGYTF
J: TRBJ2-3; V: TRBV30; CDR3: CAWSPKDGGKDTQYF
J: TRBJ2-7; V: TRBV7-2; CDR3: CASSSRDRYYEQYF
J: TRBJ2-1; V: TRBV4-2; CDR3: CASSQERGPGEQFF
J: TRBJ2-2; V: TRBV7-9; CDR3: CASSSPGIRTGELFF
J: TRBJ2-7; V: TRBV7-9; CDR3: CASSWGNGGRKPYEQYF
J: TRBJ2-3; V: TRBV6-5; CDR3: CASSRRDRGDTQYF